Listed below are T cell receptor beta chains from one sample, sequenced in a study of Ad26.COV2.S vaccination and SARS-CoV-2 variants. Profiling relied on immunoSEQ multiplex PCR, and the TCRdb table lists in-frame clones only, not all of them. The table includes roughly 350,000 clones, 80% to 90% detected once. The specimen was peripheral blood, collected in a trial of Ad26.COV2.S vaccine versus placebo. These TCRs come from a person aged 18 to 59 who received the Ad26.COV2.S COVID-19 vaccine or a placebo. The CDR3 runs from the conserved cysteine through the conserved F or W. A D gene is named only where the DNA matches it firmly. The listing skips clone size in some rows; elsewhere it reads once, few, many or a size class.

D gene	J gene	clone size	V gene	CDR3 protein	CDR3 DNA
-	TRBJ2-7	-	TRBV7-2	CASSSRLGPTYEQYF	TGTGCCAGCAGCTCACGGCTAGGACCCACCTACGAGCAGTACTTC
-	TRBJ2-1	-	TRBV11-2	CASSMTSSLRRNEQFF	TGTGCCAGCAGCATGACTAGTTCCCTGCGGCGGAATGAGCAGTTCTTC
TRBD1	TRBJ1-5	-	TRBV28	CASSPTPGGGQPQHF	TGTGCCAGCAGTCCCACCCCAGGGGGCGGACAGCCCCAGCATTTT
TRBD2	TRBJ2-3	-	TRBV9	CASSVGVTSSTDTQYF	TGTGCCAGCAGCGTAGGGGTGACTAGCAGCACAGATACGCAGTATTTT
TRBD1	TRBJ1-2	-	TRBV3-1/TRBV3-2	CASSRAGQTYYGYTF	TGTGCCAGCAGCCGAGCGGGACAGACGTACTATGGCTACACCTTC
-	TRBJ1-1	-	TRBV3-1/TRBV3-2	CASSQAGGETEAFF	TGTGCCAGCAGCCAAGCTGGGGGCGAAACTGAAGCTTTCTTT
TRBD2	TRBJ2-7	-	TRBV5-1	CASREGLAAPYEQYF	TGCGCCAGCAGGGAGGGACTAGCGGCCCCCTACGAGCAGTACTTC
TRBD2	TRBJ2-7	-	TRBV11-1	CASSLTSGAHYEQYF	TGTGCCAGCAGCTTAACTAGCGGGGCCCACTACGAGCAGTACTTC
TRBD2	TRBJ2-1	-	TRBV6-4	CASSDEPGLGWNEQFF	TGTGCCAGCAGTGACGAGCCGGGACTAGGATGGAATGAGCAGTTCTTC
-	TRBJ1-4	-	TRBV7-2	CASSLAGRGNEKLFF	TGTGCCAGCAGCTTAGCAGGGAGGGGGAATGAAAAACTGTTTTTT
-	TRBJ1-5	-	TRBV28	CASRPKQFYSNQPQHF	TGTGCCAGCAGACCGAAACAGTTTTATAGCAATCAGCCCCAGCATTTT
-	TRBJ2-1	-	TRBV7-6	CASSLGGTLYNEQFF	TGTGCCAGCAGCTTAGGCGGGACCCTCTACAATGAGCAGTTCTTC
TRBD1	TRBJ1-6	-	TRBV10-3	CATRDRANSNSPLHF	TGTGCCACTCGGGACAGGGCAAACAGTAATTCACCCCTCCACTTT
TRBD1	TRBJ1-1	-	TRBV5-5	CASSSFERTGAAKAFF	TGTGCCAGCAGCAGCTTTGAGAGGACAGGGGCCGCAAAAGCTTTCTTT
-	TRBJ2-2	-	TRBV9	CASSEDGENTGELFF	TGTGCCAGCAGCGAGGACGGGGAGAACACCGGGGAGCTGTTTTTT
-	TRBJ1-1	-	TRBV2	CASSPSIGGANTEAFF	TGTGCCAGCAGCCCCTCCATTGGGGGGGCTAATACTGAAGCTTTCTTT
-	TRBJ2-2	-	TRBV4-2	CASSQEARGVTGELFF	TGTGCCAGCAGCCAAGAGGCCAGGGGAGTCACCGGGGAGCTGTTTTTT
-	TRBJ1-2	-	TRBV27	CASSLDGSYGYTF	TGTGCCAGCAGTTTAGACGGATCCTATGGCTACACCTTC
TRBD1	TRBJ1-2	-	TRBV18	CASSPNRGDYGYTF	TGTGCCAGCTCACCGAACAGGGGCGACTATGGCTACACCTTC
-	TRBJ2-2	-	TRBV3-1/TRBV3-2	CASSPGARNTGELFF	TGTGCCAGCAGCCCTGGAGCGAGGAACACCGGGGAGCTGTTTTTT
-	TRBJ1-4	-	TRBV4-1	CASSQVVRGNEKLFF	TGCGCCAGCAGCCAAGTAGTCAGAGGAAATGAAAAACTGTTTTTT
TRBD2	TRBJ2-5	-	TRBV28	CASSLRGRNQETQYF	TGTGCCAGCAGTTTACGCGGGAGGAACCAAGAGACCCAGTACTTC
-	TRBJ2-2	-	TRBV29-1	CSVEERMNTGELFF	TGCAGCGTTGAAGAAAGAATGAACACCGGGGAGCTGTTTTTT
TRBD1	TRBJ1-1	-	TRBV28	CASSSPGTALMNTEAFF	TGTGCCAGCAGTTCTCCCGGGACAGCACTGATGAACACTGAAGCTTTCTTT
TRBD1	TRBJ2-5	-	TRBV18	CASSLGTGQETQYF	TGTGCCAGCTCACTCGGGACAGGCCAAGAGACCCAGTACTTC
TRBD1	TRBJ1-2	-	TRBV2	CASRTGGYGYTF	TGTGCCAGCAGAACAGGGGGCTATGGCTACACCTTC
-	TRBJ2-3	once	TRBV7-9	CASSSGVLRGTDTQYF	TGTGCCAGCAGCTCGGGAGTTCTCCGAGGCACAGATACGCAGTATTTT